This T cell receptor beta chain was profiled in a study of cytomegalovirus exposure and HLA in healthy donors. Sequencing was performed with immunoSEQ multiplex PCR; in TCRdb, only in-frame clones are kept and a portion is missing. Of fewer than 350,000 clones in the sample, roughly 90% are singletons; the top ten hold 0.92%. The study's findings and limits: First-cohort TCR clusters were later found to tend to co-occur in the roughly 120 validation repertoires. A list of around 150 TCR beta chains associated with cytomegalovirus was given.

About this clone itself: No antigen is known for it.

The TCR was taken from a woman younger than 35 in good health and CMV-seronegative. Sequencing used PBMCs.

The CDR3 loop is CASSDTGLNSPLHF. CDR3 nucleotide sequence: TGCGCCAGCAGTGACACAGGCTTAAATTCACCCCTCCACTTT. This chain connects TRBV10-2 to TRBJ1-6; tentative D call: TRBD1 (5 bases). The V and J ends lost 3 bases and 7 bases respectively, with 10 bases between them. From germline, CDR1 is WSHSY and CDR2 SAAADI. This CDR3 has 14 amino acids.